In this sample, the clone carrying this T cell receptor beta chain turned up once. Germline V gene lookup returns CDR1 MNHEY and CDR2 SVGAGI. CDR3 length: 13 amino acids. Unmatched junction bases numbered 4, after V lost 6 bases and J lost 5 bases. Assay used: immunoSEQ multiplex PCR; TCRdb lists only in-frame clones, some missing. The top ten clones hold more than 0.008% of a sample with 700,000 or so clones, approximately 85% of them seen once. These data belong to a study of shared T cell receptors in the human thymus. These data were also filed under a second study, of human thymus T cells. Per that study: Resections from corrective heart surgery supplied the thymus tissue. V and J genes seemed to be used with bias in thymic and blood repertoires.

The J gene is TRBJ1-2, the V gene TRBV6-5, with TRBD1 matching 9 bases. The source is a girl in the first two years of life with a congenital heart defect. The specimen sequenced was thymocytes. In DNA form, the CDR3 reads TGTGCCAGCAGCCAGACAGGGGGGTATGGCTACACCTTC. This encodes CASSQTGGYGYTF.